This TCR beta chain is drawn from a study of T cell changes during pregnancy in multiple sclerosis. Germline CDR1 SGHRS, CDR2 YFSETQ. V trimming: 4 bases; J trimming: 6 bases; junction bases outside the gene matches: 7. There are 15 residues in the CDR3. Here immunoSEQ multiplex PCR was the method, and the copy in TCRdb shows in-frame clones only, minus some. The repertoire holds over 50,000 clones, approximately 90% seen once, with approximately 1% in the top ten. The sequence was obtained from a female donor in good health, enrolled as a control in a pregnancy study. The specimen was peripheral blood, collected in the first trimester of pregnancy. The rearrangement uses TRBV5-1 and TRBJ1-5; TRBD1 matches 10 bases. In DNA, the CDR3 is TGCGCCAGCAGCCCCGGGACAGGGGCCGGTCAGCCCCAGCATTTT. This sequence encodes CASSPGTGAGQPQHF.